This T cell receptor beta chain was sequenced for a study of blood T cell repertoires in COVID-19. Whole-study context: Sample material is recorded as cDNA or gDNA derived from T cells, B-cell-depleted T cells, or PBMCs.

This CDR3 has 15 amino acids. Trimming at V came to 0 bases and at J to 6 bases, leaving 7 bases not matched to a gene. Germline values: CDR1 SGHRS, CDR2 YFSETQ. How the authors handled the data: Estimated nucleated cell counts came from reference gene primer amplification. Generated by immunoSEQ multiplex PCR, the TCRdb table keeps only in-frame clones and is missing some. The DNA was the basis for D and trimming; V, J and clone size are from that table. Here the sample spans over 150,000 clones, around four fifths being singletons. The J gene is TRBJ2-7, the V gene TRBV5-1; 9 bases fit TRBD1. This sequence was found in a woman between 70 and 85 years old with COVID-19, enrolled during active disease. Sequencing was performed on peripheral blood. CDR3 protein: CASSLGGTGKGEQYF. The CDR3 nucleotides are TGCGCCAGCAGCTTGGGTGGGACAGGGAAAGGCGAGCAGTACTTC.